This T cell receptor (beta chain) was identified during a study of OX40 agonist ivuxolimab in advanced cancers. Study-wide background: Given to patients was ivuxolimab, an agonistic anti-OX40 (CD134) antibody. Findings and caveats of the study: Among the lowest peripheral clonal expansion occurred in 0.1-3.0 mg/kg partial responders. Clones of CD4+ and CD8+ blood T cells grew by week 6 at doses of 0.1 to 3.0 mg/kg. The investigators did not determine what antigen specificity the expanded peripheral T cells had.

TCRdb's copy holds only in-frame clones and misses some; the assay was immunoSEQ multiplex PCR. In the table there are roughly 12,000 clones, about four fifths of which are singletons. About this clone: Its cognate antigen is unknown.

Germline loops: CDR1 SEHNR, CDR2 FQNEAQ (reference sequence). V shed 4 bases, J shed 8 bases, and the junction held 1 base outside the gene matches. The CDR3 runs to 12 residues. The clonotype originates from an adult with an advanced solid tumor such as melanoma, head and neck, liver or kidney cancer. V gene TRBV7-9 combines with J gene TRBJ1-4, with 7 bases matching TRBD1. Sequencing used CD4+ or CD8+ T cells sorted from blood, obtained in a trial of the OX40 agonist ivuxolimab. CDR3 sequence reads: CASSSDREKLFF. The DNA for the CDR3 is TGTGCCAGCAGCTCGGACAGGGAAAAACTGTTTTTT.